This TCR beta chain was recorded in a study of blood T cell repertoires in COVID-19. V was pared by 1 base and J by 5 bases, with 10 bases of the junction left unmatched. The germline V gene encodes CDR1 SGHVS and CDR2 FQNEAQ. The CDR3 totals 16 residues. Clones were sequenced by immunoSEQ multiplex PCR, and TCRdb holds only the in-frame ones, with some missing. The sample carries more than 30,000 clones, around nine tenths recorded once. Sample: peripheral blood. This TCR came from a man between 60 and 70 years old with active COVID-19. The chain combines TRBV7-8 with TRBJ2-7, with 8 bases fitting TRBD2. CDR3 in amino acids: CASSLVSQREFDEQYF. The CDR3, as DNA: TGTGCCAGCAGCTTAGTTTCCCAGCGGGAGTTCGACGAGCAGTACTTC.